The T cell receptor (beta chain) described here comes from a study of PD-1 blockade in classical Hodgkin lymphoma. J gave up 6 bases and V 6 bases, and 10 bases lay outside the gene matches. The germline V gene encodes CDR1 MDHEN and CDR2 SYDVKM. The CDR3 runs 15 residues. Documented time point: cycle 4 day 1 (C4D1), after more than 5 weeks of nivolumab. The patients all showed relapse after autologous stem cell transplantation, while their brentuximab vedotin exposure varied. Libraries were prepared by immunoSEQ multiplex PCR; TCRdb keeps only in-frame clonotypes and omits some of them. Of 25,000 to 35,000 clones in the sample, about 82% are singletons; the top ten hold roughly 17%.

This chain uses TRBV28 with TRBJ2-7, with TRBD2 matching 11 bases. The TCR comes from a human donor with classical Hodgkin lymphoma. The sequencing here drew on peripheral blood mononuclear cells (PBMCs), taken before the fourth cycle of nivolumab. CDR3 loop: CASSRTSGRLGEQYF. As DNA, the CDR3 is TGTGCCAGCAGCCGAACTAGCGGGAGATTGGGCGAGCAGTACTTC.